The clone carrying this T cell receptor beta chain was seen repeatedly, ten times or more. Antigen specificity is unknown. This sample is drawn from a study of T-cell reconstitution after alpha-beta-depleted transplantation in children. General observations from the study: By one year post-transplant, T-cell counts and diversity largely arose from T cells that were newly produced. Expanded clones from the graft, numbering several hundred, reportedly supplied alpha-beta T cells about two months after transplant.

The CDR3 runs to 15 residues. CDR1 is PRHDT and CDR2 is FYEKMQ in the germline V gene (reference sequence). V gave up 3 bases and J gave up 8 bases; unmatched junction bases: 10. Preparation of the TCRbeta library used unique molecular identifiers. TCRdb reprocessed the PCR reads via MiXCR and lists one record per CDR3 protein. The data show around 100,000 distinct CDR3 sequences, about 6% seen once. This chain uses TRBV13 with TRBJ2-1; 7 nucleotides agree with TRBD2. The input for sequencing was PBMCs, mostly from graft donor cells, taken 60 days after TCRalphabeta/CD19-depleted stem cell transplant. The sequence was obtained from a female patient between 2 and 15 years old who had a stem cell transplant for Fanconi anemia, so the T cells may come from the graft donor. The DNA for the CDR3 is TGTGCCAGCAGCTTCCTAGCGGAGATTGGGGATGAGCAGTTCTTC. Its translation: CASSFLAEIGDEQFF.